These T cell receptor beta chains were read from a single sample in a study of cytomegalovirus exposure and HLA in healthy donors. Repertoires were generated with immunoSEQ multiplex PCR, while TCRdb's copy carries only in-frame clones and drops some. Of around 71,000 clones in the sample, over 85% were seen once. The source material was PBMCs. The source of these receptors is a young man in good health and CMV-seropositive. The conserved cysteine and the conserved F or W are not part of the CDR3 here. The order of the fields is V gene, J gene, CDR3 protein.

v_gene: TRBV5-1; j_gene: TRBJ2-1; CDR3aa: ASTSADSYNEQF
v_gene: TRBV12-5; j_gene: TRBJ2-1; CDR3aa: ASEEGQGGNEQF
v_gene: TRBV28; j_gene: TRBJ2-2; CDR3aa: ASIQNTGELF
v_gene: TRBV28; j_gene: TRBJ2-3; CDR3aa: ASSLLTGGTDTQY
v_gene: TRBV6-5; j_gene: TRBJ2-3; CDR3aa: ASSLTGPDTQY
v_gene: TRBV5-1; j_gene: TRBJ2-6; CDR3aa: ASSLGQLSGANVLT
v_gene: TRBV5-6; j_gene: TRBJ2-5; CDR3aa: ASSLVGLIETQY
v_gene: TRBV5-1; j_gene: TRBJ2-7; CDR3aa: ASSAGQGGGEQY
v_gene: TRBV7-8; j_gene: TRBJ1-4; CDR3aa: ASSLARGQVATNEKLF
v_gene: TRBV7-3; j_gene: TRBJ2-5; CDR3aa: ASSLAGGETQY
v_gene: TRBV7-9; j_gene: TRBJ1-1; CDR3aa: ASSKTEITEAF
v_gene: TRBV13; j_gene: TRBJ2-3; CDR3aa: ASSTRTSTDTQY
v_gene: TRBV27; j_gene: TRBJ1-5; CDR3aa: ASTAGGGQPQH
v_gene: TRBV21-1; j_gene: TRBJ2-5; CDR3aa: ASSKAKTGVSQETQY
v_gene: TRBV10-2; j_gene: TRBJ1-1; CDR3aa: ASSARTGGGTEAF
v_gene: TRBV2; j_gene: TRBJ2-5; CDR3aa: ASSVWRGGGEKTQY
v_gene: TRBV19; j_gene: TRBJ2-1; CDR3aa: ASSKRGSYNEQF
v_gene: TRBV6-1; j_gene: TRBJ2-7; CDR3aa: ASSEAPDRFYEQY
v_gene: TRBV6-1; j_gene: TRBJ2-1; CDR3aa: ASSEDTGGSYNEQF
v_gene: TRBV11-2; j_gene: TRBJ1-4; CDR3aa: ASSLGHRGNEKLF
v_gene: TRBV29-1; j_gene: TRBJ2-1; CDR3aa: SVKTSDSHNEQF
v_gene: TRBV28; j_gene: TRBJ1-5; CDR3aa: ASSEPGHYLLEPQH
v_gene: TRBV5-8; j_gene: TRBJ2-7; CDR3aa: ASSLLGQDYEQY
v_gene: TRBV4-1; j_gene: TRBJ2-7; CDR3aa: ASSRFTGGNPSFYEQY
v_gene: TRBV28; j_gene: TRBJ2-7; CDR3aa: ASSGSDEQY
v_gene: TRBV2; j_gene: TRBJ2-5; CDR3aa: ASLAGVQETQY
v_gene: TRBV6-6; j_gene: TRBJ2-7; CDR3aa: ASRKAPTGTSYEQY
v_gene: TRBV27; j_gene: TRBJ2-7; CDR3aa: ASSFYLAGGEQY
v_gene: TRBV4-1; j_gene: TRBJ2-1; CDR3aa: ASSQGWGPDRGNEQF
v_gene: TRBV27; j_gene: TRBJ2-5; CDR3aa: ASSFKGLAEIETQY
v_gene: TRBV6-5; j_gene: TRBJ1-2; CDR3aa: ASSYSDRASNT